This T cell receptor beta chain was captured in a study of technical replicates of blood from a few donors. Some clones are missing from TCRdb's copy, which holds only in-frame ones; the method was immunoSEQ multiplex PCR. In the table there are 85,000 to 100,000 clones, roughly 96% of which are singletons. Sequenced input: T cells isolated from PBMCs. The clonotype was recovered from a human donor in good health.

CDR3 sequence: CASSQVPDRQIYNEQFF. The CDR3, as DNA: TGTGCCAGCAGCCAAGTTCCAGACAGGCAAATCTACAATGAGCAGTTCTTC. V is TRBV14 and J is TRBJ2-1, with a tentative D call TRBD1 (6 bases). The CDR3 extends over 17 amino acids. Germline assignment: CDR1 SGHDN and CDR2 FVKESK. The V end lost 1 base, the J end lost 3 bases, and 16 bases lay between the germline ends. The full variable domain, rest sourced from reference TRBV14 and TRBJ2-1, is EAGVTQFPSHSVIEKGQTVTLRCDPISGHDNLYWYRRVMGKEIKFLLHFVKESKQDESGMPNNRFLAERTGGTYSTLKVQPAELEDSGVYFCASSQVPDRQIYNEQFFGPGTRLTVL.